This T cell receptor (beta chain) was profiled in a study of regulatory T cells in long-lasting Graves disease. Study-wide findings and caveats: TCR diversity was lower in persistent Graves' patients than in newly diagnosed ones.

Noted time point: persistent/refractory GD, antithyroid drugs over 5 years with positive TRAb. From RNA extracted from PBMCs, the TCR library was made. Patients came through an endocrinology department, and that department was in Xi'an, China. Arm-PCR of CDR3 regions with iRepertoire HTBI primers generated TCR beta libraries. TCRdb processed the multiplex PCR reads anew with MiXCR; each CDR3 protein has one entry. The table shows some 280,000 distinct CDR3 sequences, with around 21% occurring only once. As for this clonotype: What it binds is not known.

With 0 bases clipped from V and 3 bases from J, the junction kept 11 bases outside the gene matches. The V gene's germline CDR1 is DFQATT and CDR2 SNEGSKA (reference sequence). The length of the CDR3 is 17 residues. The clonotype was recovered from a female donor with Graves disease. The chain joins TRBV20-1 to TRBJ2-7; 10 bases fit TRBD1. The sequenced sample was peripheral blood mononuclear cells (PBMCs), obtained when the disease was refractory, from a patient treated with antithyroid drugs. This CDR3 is CSARDMSAGQGGYEQYF. CDR3 nucleotide sequence: TGCAGTGCTAGAGATATGTCGGCCGGACAGGGGGGCTACGAGCAGTACTTC.